This T cell receptor (beta chain) emerged from a study of T cells in Graves' hyperthyroidism and ophthalmopathy. Overall study context: At the time of initial diagnosis and before any treatment, peripheral blood was collected. Overall study findings and caveats: The model anticipated ophthalmopathy a median around six months pre-onset. Blood also showed most of the thyroid clonotypes that were expanded above 0.001.

Researchers took RNA transcripts and amplified the TCR beta CDR3 regions from them. Primed by the HTBI set, a first-round RT-PCR was run on the TCR CDR3. Using its own MiXCR run on the multiplex PCR reads, TCRdb lists one record per CDR3 protein. Of hundreds of thousands of distinct CDR3 sequences listed, over 15% were seen once; the top ten hold 18%. In the case of this clonotype: Its antigen is undetermined. A much larger clone lies one base from this, so it may be a read error.

The CDR3 length is 13 residues. CDR1 and CDR2 from the germline V gene are SGHRS and YFSETQ. The J gene is TRBJ2-7, the V gene TRBV5-1; no firm D call. The clonotype comes from a woman aged 18-30 years with Graves' hyperthyroidism. Sequenced input: blood. CDR3 protein: CASSLGGHYERYF. CDR3 nucleotide sequence: TGCGCCAGCAGCTTGGGTGGTCACTACGAGCGGTACTTC.